Given below is one T cell receptor (beta chain) in context. These data belong to a study of blood T cell repertoires in COVID-19. The CDR3 length is 17 residues. Germline CDR1 MDHEN, CDR2 SYDVKM. V was cut by 4 bases and J by 0 bases, with 16 bases left in between. Assay: immunoSEQ multiplex PCR; the TCRdb copy retains only in-frame clones and omits some. The sample has tens of thousands of clones, over 70% seen once. Sequencing was done on a sample of peripheral blood. The chain uses TRBV28 and TRBJ1-5; D might be TRBD1 (6 bases). The sequence was obtained from a man aged 50-60 years with active COVID-19. The CDR3 loop reads CASSSFQDSYSNQPQHF. The CDR3 DNA follows: TGTGCCAGCAGTTCCTTTCAGGACAGTTATAGCAATCAGCCCCAGCATTTT.